This TCR beta chain stems from a study of T cells after yellow fever vaccination. About the study: Any fraction with a low cell number was prepared using SMART-Seq v4 Ultra Low Input. General study points: The study re-detected most primary-vaccination clones after the booster (96% CD4, roughly 85% CD8).

This clonotype was counted at least ten times. Its antigen is still unknown. Each CDR3 protein gets one entry after TCRdb re-called the 5' RACE reads with MiXCR. The sample yields roughly 150,000 distinct CDR3 sequences, 7.7% seen once. The J segment lost 6 bases and the V segment lost 6 bases, leaving 7 bases of the junction unmatched. The CDR3 has 13 amino acids. From germline, CDR1 is ENHRY and CDR2 SYGVKD. The chain combines TRBV10-3 with TRBJ1-2; 7 bases agree with TRBD1. The sequences come from CD4+ T cells sorted from PBMCs, collected 5 days after the yellow fever booster vaccination. The receptor was isolated from a man under 40 who received the YFV17D yellow fever vaccine. In DNA, the CDR3 is TGTGCCATCAGCCGGGACAGCGAAAATGGCTACACCTTC. As protein: CAISRDSENGYTF.